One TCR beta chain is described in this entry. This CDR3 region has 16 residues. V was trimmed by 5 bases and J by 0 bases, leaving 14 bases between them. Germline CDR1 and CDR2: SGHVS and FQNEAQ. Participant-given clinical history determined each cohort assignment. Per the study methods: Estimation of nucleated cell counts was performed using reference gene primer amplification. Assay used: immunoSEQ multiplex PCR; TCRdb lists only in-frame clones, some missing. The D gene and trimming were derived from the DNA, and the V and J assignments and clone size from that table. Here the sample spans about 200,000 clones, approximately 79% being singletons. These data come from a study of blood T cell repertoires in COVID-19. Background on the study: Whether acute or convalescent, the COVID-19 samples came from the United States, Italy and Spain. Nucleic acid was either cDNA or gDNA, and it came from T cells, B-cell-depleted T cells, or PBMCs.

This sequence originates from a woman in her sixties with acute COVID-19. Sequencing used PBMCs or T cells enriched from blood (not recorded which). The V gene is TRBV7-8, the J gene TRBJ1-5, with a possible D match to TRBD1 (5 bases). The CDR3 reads CASSRQIGVSNQPQHF. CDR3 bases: TGTGCCAGCAGCCGTCAGATAGGGGTTAGCAATCAGCCCCAGCATTTT. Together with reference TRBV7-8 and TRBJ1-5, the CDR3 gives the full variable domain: GAGVSQSPRYKVAKRGQDVALRCDPISGHVSLFWYQQALGQGPEFLTYFQNEAQLDKSGLPSDRFFAERPEGSVSTLKIQRTQQEDSAVYLCASSRQIGVSNQPQHFGDGTRLSIL.